This T cell receptor beta chain was recorded in a study of cytomegalovirus exposure and HLA in healthy donors. Looking at the study overall: Genotyping showed roughly 86% of roughly 390 donors falling in the Caucasian-associated ancestry cluster. Study findings and constraints: The CMV antigen specificity of a few CMV-associated chains was confirmed through in vitro analysis. Researchers had no immune exposure information except CMV serostatus available.

In regard to this clone: Its antigen is unknown.

PCR primers comprised 60 Vbeta and 13 Jbeta primers. Repertoires were generated with immunoSEQ multiplex PCR, while TCRdb's copy carries only in-frame clones and drops some. This table has about 130,000 clones, around 77% appearing once. This CDR3 comprises 15 residues. Trimming removed 5 bases from V and 6 bases from J; junction bases left unmatched: 5. Per germline, CDR1 SGHAT and CDR2 FQNNGV. The sample was PBMCs. The TCR sequence derives from a woman aged 35 to 49 in good health and CMV-seropositive. This chain links TRBV11-2 with TRBJ1-3, with 12 bases fitting TRBD1. CDR3 sequence: CASSVGTGGENTIYF. The CDR3 DNA sequence: TGTGCCAGCAGCGTCGGGACAGGGGGCGAAAACACCATATATTTT. Drawing the rest from reference TRBV11-2 and TRBJ1-3, the complete variable domain is EAGVAQSPRYKIIEKRQSVAFWCNPISGHATLYWYQQILGQGPKLLIQFQNNGVVDDSQLPKDRFSAERLKGVDSTLKIQPAKLEDSAVYLCASSVGTGGENTIYFGEGSWLTVV.